This T cell receptor beta chain emerged from a study of blood T cell repertoires in COVID-19. Study as a whole: Both acute and convalescent COVID-19 samples were obtained from the United States, Italy and Spain. T cells, B-cell-depleted T cells, or PBMCs supplied cDNA or gDNA.

Authors' data handling: Amplification of reference gene primers was used by the study to estimate nucleated cell counts. Only in-frame clones appear in the TCRdb table, and some are missing; sequencing was by immunoSEQ multiplex PCR. V and J calls and clone size come straight from that table; D and trimming were deduced from the DNA. Of 55,000 to 65,000 clones listed, 85% to 90% were seen once; the top ten hold 8.3%. V lost 3 bases and J lost 5, with 8 bases in between. Per the germline V gene, CDR1 is LNHDA and CDR2 is SQIVND (reference sequence). The CDR3 is 13 residues long. This rearrangement joins TRBV19 to TRBJ2-1; D may be TRBD1 (5 bases). The receptor's source is a human donor with active COVID-19. The donor label of this sample is uncertain. Sequencing was carried out using peripheral blood. CDR3 loop: CASSINRNNEQFF. DNA of the CDR3: TGTGCCAGTAGTATCAACAGGAACAATGAGCAGTTCTTC. Complete variable domain (other parts from reference TRBV19 and TRBJ2-1): DGGITQSPKYLFRKEGQNVTLSCEQNLNHDAMYWYRQDPGQGLRLIYYSQIVNDFQKGDIAEGYSVSREKKESFPLTVTSAQKNPTAFYLCASSINRNNEQFFGPGTRLTVL.